The clone carrying this T cell receptor (beta chain) was detected ten times or more. Antigen: not known. This record comes from a study of blood T cells in healthy people across ages. The CDR3 covers 12 residues. Germline-derived CDR1 and CDR2 are SGHTA and FQGNSA. V lost 5 bases and J 6 bases, leaving 9 bases between the germline ends. A second PCR, run for roughly 7 to 11 cycles, used a sample-barcoded 5' primer plus a J-beta primer mix. The template-switch adaptor was a 5' adaptor with 12 random nucleotides. It tagged each cDNA molecule. TCRdb re-analysed the 5' RACE reads in MiXCR, keeping a single row per CDR3 protein. The sample includes 1.5 million or so distinct CDR3 sequences, about 45% of them seen just once. Overall study results and limits: It was not known whether donors were CMV positive (a possible confounder of expanded clonotype changes).

Each sample provided at least 5.5 micrograms of extracted total RNA. J is TRBJ2-3 and V is TRBV7-2; D is unresolved. The sequencing sample was made of blood. The sequence derives from a young woman in good health. The CDR3 region is CASSKSSDTQYF. Here the CDR3 DNA reads TGTGCCAGCAGCAAAAGCTCGGATACGCAGTATTTT.